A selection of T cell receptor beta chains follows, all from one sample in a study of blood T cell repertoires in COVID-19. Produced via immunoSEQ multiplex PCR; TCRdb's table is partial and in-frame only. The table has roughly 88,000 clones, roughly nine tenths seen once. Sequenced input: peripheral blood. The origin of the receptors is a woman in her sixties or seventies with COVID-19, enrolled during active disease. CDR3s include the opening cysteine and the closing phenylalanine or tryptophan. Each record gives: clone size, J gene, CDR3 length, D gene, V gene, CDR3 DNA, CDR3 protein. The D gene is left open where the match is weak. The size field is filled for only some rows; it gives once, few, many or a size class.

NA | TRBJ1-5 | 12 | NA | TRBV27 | TGTGCCAGCAGTTTCGTCGATCAGCCCCAGCATTTT | CASSFVDQPQHF
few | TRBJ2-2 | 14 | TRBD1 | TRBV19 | TGTGCCAGTAGAGGCACAGGGGGCACCGGGGAGCTGTTTTTT | CASRGTGGTGELFF
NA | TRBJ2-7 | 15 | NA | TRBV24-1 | TGTGCCACCAGTGCAGCGGCAGGGGCCACCTACGAGCAGTACTTC | CATSAAAGATYEQYF
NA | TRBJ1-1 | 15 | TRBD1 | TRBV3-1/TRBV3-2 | TGTGCCAGCAGCCCGCCGGGACAGGGAAACACTGAAGCTTTCTTT | CASSPPGQGNTEAFF
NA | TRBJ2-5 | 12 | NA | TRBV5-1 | TGCGCCAGCTATTCTCCCCCCGGGACCCAGTACTTC | CASYSPPGTQYF
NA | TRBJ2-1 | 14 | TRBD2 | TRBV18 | TGTGCCAGCTCACGAGGACTAGCGGGGGCTGAGCAGTTCTTC | CASSRGLAGAEQFF
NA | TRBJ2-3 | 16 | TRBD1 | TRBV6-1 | TGTGCCAGCAGTGACTTACCGGGACAGGGTACAGATACGCAGTATTTT | CASSDLPGQGTDTQYF
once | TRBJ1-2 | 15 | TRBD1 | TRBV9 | TGTGCCAGCAGCGTTGAGGACAGGGGAAACTATGGCTACACCTTC | CASSVEDRGNYGYTF
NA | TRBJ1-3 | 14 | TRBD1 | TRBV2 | TGTGCCAGCAGCCAACAGGGGTATGGAAACACCATATATTTT | CASSQQGYGNTIYF
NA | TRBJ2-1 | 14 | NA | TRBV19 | TGTGCCAGTAGGTCGGGACTCCTATACAATGAGCAGTTCTTC | CASRSGLLYNEQFF
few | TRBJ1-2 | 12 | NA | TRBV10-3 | TGTGCCATCAGTGAGTCTCAATATGGCTACACCTTC | CAISESQYGYTF
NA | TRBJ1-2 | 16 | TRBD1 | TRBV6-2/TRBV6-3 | TGTGCCAGCAGCCCCCGACCGGGACAGGACCTCTATGGCTACACCTTC | CASSPRPGQDLYGYTF
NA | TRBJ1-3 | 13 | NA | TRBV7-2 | TGTGCCAGCAGCTTATCTTCCGGAAACACCATATATTTT | CASSLSSGNTIYF
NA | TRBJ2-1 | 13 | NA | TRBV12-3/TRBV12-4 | TGTGCCAGCAGTTTAAGGAGAAGGAATGAGCAGTTCTTC | CASSLRRRNEQFF
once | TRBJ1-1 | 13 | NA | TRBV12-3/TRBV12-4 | TGTGCCAGCAGGAACAGGATGAACACTGAAGCTTTCTTT | CASRNRMNTEAFF
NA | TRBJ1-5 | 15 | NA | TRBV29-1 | TGCAGCGTACCCGGTGGTCCAGGGGGCAATCAGCCCCAGCATTTT | CSVPGGPGGNQPQHF
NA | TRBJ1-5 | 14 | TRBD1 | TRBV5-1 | TGCGCCAGCAGGGAACAGGGGGGCAATCAGCCCCAGCATTTT | CASREQGGNQPQHF
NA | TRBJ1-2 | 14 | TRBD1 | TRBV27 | TGTGCCAGCAGTCATCGGGACAGCACCTATGGCTACACCTTC | CASSHRDSTYGYTF
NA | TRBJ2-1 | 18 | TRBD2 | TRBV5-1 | TGCGCCAGCAGCCGGACTAGCGGGGGGCGAATATCCTACAATGAGCAGTTCTTC | CASSRTSGGRISYNEQFF
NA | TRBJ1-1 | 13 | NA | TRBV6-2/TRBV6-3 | TGTGCCAGCAGTTACGGGCAGATCACTGAAGCTTTCTTT | CASSYGQITEAFF
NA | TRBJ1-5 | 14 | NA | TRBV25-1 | TGTGCCAGCAGTGGAGGGAGATTCGGCCAGCCCCAGCATTTT | CASSGGRFGQPQHF
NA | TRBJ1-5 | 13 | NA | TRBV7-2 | TGTGCCAGCAGCCCTCGACAGGATCAGCCCCAGCATTTT | CASSPRQDQPQHF
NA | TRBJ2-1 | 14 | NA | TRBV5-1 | TGCGCCAGCAGCTTGGCGGTCGGGGACAATGAGCAGTTCTTC | CASSLAVGDNEQFF
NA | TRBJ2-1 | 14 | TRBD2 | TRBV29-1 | TGCAGCTACACTCCGGGACTAGCGGGGGGAGCGCAGTTCTTC | CSYTPGLAGGAQFF
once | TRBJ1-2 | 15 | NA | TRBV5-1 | TGCGCCAGCAGCTTGGGGACAACTCCTAACTATGGCTACACCTTC | CASSLGTTPNYGYTF
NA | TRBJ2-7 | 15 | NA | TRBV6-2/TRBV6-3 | TGTGCCAGCAGTTTCGGCAGGGGTAGGTCCTACGAGCAGTACTTC | CASSFGRGRSYEQYF
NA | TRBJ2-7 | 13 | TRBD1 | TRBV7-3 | TGTGCCAGCAGCGCAGACAGGGGTCACGAGCAGTACTTC | CASSADRGHEQYF
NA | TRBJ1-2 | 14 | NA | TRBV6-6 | TGTGCCAGCAGTAACAGGGAGGGAACCTATGGCTACACCTTC | CASSNREGTYGYTF
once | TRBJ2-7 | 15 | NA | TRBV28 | TGTGCCAGCAGTCACCCGTTAGGGGCCCACTACGAGCAGTACTTC | CASSHPLGAHYEQYF
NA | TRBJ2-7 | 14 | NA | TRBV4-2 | TGTGCCAGCAGCCAAGGGACAGCGTCCTACGAGCAGTACTTC | CASSQGTASYEQYF
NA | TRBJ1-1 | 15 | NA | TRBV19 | TGTGCCAGTAGTATAACGGGGACTATGCGCACTGAAGCTTTCTTT | CASSITGTMRTEAFF
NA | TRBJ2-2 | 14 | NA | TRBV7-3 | TGTGCCAGCAGCCCCCCCCGGGACACCGGGGAGCTGTTTTTT | CASSPPRDTGELFF
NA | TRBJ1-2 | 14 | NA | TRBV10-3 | TGTGCCATCAGCCCTTTTGACAGGCCCTATGGCTACACCTTC | CAISPFDRPYGYTF
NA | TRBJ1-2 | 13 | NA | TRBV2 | TGTGCCAGCAGTTCCGGGCCCACGGGGGGCTACACCTTC | CASSSGPTGGYTF
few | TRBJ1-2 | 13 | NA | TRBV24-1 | TGTGCCACCAGTGATTTAGGGGACTGGGGCTACACCTTC | CATSDLGDWGYTF
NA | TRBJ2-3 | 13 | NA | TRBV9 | TGTGCCAGCGGGGGGACCCCGAGAGATACGCAGTATTTT | CASGGTPRDTQYF
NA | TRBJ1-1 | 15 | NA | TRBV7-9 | TGTGCCAGCAGCTTAGCGCGGGTTTTGAACACTGAAGCTTTCTTT | CASSLARVLNTEAFF
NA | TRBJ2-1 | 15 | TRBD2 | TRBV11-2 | TGTGCCAGCAGCCTTAGCGGGGGGGTTGGCGATGAGCAGTTCTTC | CASSLSGGVGDEQFF
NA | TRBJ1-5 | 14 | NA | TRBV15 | TGTGCCACCAGCAGAGACGGGGTTTACCAGCCCCAGCATTTT | CATSRDGVYQPQHF
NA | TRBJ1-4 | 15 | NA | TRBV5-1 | TGCGCCAGCAGCTTGTACAGGGCAGCTAATGAAAAACTGTTTTTT | CASSLYRAANEKLFF
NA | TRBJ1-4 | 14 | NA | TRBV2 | TGTGCCAGCAGTGACAGGGACTTGTCTGAAAAACTGTTTTTT | CASSDRDLSEKLFF